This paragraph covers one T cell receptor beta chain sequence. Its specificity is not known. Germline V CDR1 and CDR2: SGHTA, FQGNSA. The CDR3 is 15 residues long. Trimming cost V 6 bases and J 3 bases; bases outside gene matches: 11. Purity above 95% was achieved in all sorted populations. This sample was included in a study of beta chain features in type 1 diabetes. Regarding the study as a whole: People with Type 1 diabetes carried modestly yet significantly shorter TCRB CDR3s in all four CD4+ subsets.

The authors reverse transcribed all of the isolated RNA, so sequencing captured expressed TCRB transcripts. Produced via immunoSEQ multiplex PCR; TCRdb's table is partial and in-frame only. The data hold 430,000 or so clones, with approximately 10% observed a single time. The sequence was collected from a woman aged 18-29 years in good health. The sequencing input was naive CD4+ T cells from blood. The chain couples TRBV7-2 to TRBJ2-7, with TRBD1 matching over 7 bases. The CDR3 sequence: CASRPRDSSLYEQYF. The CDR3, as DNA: TGTGCCAGCAGACCACGGGACAGCTCTCTCTACGAGCAGTACTTC.